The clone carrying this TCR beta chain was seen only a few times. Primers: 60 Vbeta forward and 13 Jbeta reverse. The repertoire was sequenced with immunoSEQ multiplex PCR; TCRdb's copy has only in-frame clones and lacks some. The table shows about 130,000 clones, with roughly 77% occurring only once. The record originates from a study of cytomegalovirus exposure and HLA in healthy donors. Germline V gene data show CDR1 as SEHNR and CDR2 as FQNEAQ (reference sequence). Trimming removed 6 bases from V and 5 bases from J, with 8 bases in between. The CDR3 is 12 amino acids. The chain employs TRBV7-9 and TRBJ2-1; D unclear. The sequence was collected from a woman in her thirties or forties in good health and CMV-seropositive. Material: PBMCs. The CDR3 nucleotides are TGTGCCAGCAGGGCGCGGAACAATGAGCAGTTCTTC. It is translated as CASRARNNEQFF.